This TCR beta chain was sequenced for a study of blood T cell repertoires in COVID-19. The CDR3 length is 16 residues. V was trimmed by 0 bases and J by 9 bases, leaving 15 bases between them. CDR1 and CDR2 (germline): SGHDN, FVKESK. The sample holds a few counts of this clone. TCRdb's copy holds only in-frame clones and misses some; the assay was immunoSEQ multiplex PCR. This table has approximately 170,000 clones, around nine tenths appearing once. Sequencing was carried out using PBMCs or T cells enriched from blood (not recorded which). This chain joins TRBV14 and TRBJ1-6; weak D call: TRBD1 (5 bases). The TCR originated in a woman under 30 who had recovered from COVID-19. The DNA for the CDR3 is TGTGCCAGCAGCCAAGATCGCAGGGCTGTTGGTTCACCCCTCCACTTT. As protein: CASSQDRRAVGSPLHF.